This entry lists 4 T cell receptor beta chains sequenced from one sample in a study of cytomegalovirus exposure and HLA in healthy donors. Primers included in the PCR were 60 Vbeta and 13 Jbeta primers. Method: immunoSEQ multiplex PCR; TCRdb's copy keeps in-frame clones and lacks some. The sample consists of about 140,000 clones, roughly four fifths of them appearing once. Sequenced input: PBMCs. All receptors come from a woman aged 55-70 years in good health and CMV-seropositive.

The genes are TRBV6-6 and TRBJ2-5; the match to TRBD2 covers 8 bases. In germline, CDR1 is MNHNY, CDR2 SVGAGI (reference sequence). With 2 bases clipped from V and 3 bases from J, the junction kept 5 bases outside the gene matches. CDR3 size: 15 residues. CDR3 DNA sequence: TGTGCCAGCAGTTACCCGGGACTAGGGGAAGAGACCCAGTACTTC. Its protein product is CASSYPGLGEETQYF.

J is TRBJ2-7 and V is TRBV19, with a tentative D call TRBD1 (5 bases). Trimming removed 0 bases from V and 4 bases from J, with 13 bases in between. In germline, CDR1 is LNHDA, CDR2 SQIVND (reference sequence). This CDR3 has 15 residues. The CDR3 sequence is CASSIDPARVYEQYF. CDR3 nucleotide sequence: TGTGCCAGTAGTATAGACCCCGCCAGGGTTTACGAGCAGTACTTC.

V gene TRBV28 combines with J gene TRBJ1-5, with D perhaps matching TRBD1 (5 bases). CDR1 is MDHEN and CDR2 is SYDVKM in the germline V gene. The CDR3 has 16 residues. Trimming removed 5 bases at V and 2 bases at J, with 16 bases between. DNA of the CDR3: TGTGCCAGCAGTCAATCCGGGGGAGGGGGCAATCAGCCCCAGCATTTT. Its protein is CASSQSGGGGNQPQHF.

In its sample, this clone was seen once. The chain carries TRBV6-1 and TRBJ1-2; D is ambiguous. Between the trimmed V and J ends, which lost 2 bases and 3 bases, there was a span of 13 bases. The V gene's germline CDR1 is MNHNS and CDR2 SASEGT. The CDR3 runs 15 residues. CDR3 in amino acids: CASSERNRQDYGYTF. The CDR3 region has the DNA TGTGCCAGCAGTGAACGGAATCGGCAGGACTATGGCTACACCTTC.